Listed here are 32 T cell receptor beta chains from one sample, sequenced in a study of cytomegalovirus exposure and HLA in healthy donors. Primers for the PCR totalled 60 Vbeta and 13 Jbeta. The data were produced by immunoSEQ multiplex PCR, yet TCRdb's version contains in-frame clones alone and is incomplete. The data hold over 150,000 clones, with approximately 78% observed a single time. What was sequenced was PBMCs. The receptors shown here come from a woman in her forties or fifties in good health and CMV-seropositive.

The chain is built from TRBV7-8 and TRBJ1-1, with 7 bases lining up with TRBD1. Germline V lookup: CDR1 SGHVS, CDR2 FQNEAQ. The CDR3 consists of 14 residues. V gave up 5 bases and J gave up 5 bases; unmatched junction bases: 8. CDR3 sequence: CASSPTGLGTEAFF. The CDR3, as DNA: TGTGCCAGCAGCCCGACAGGGTTGGGAACTGAAGCTTTCTTT. Based on the CDR3 plus reference TRBV7-8 and TRBJ1-1, the full variable domain is GAGVSQSPRYKVAKRGQDVALRCDPISGHVSLFWYQQALGQGPEFLTYFQNEAQLDKSGLPSDRFFAERPEGSVSTLKIQRTQQEDSAVYLCASSPTGLGTEAFFGQGTRLTVV.

This CDR3 is CASSARTSPSGDTQYF. DNA of the CDR3: TGTGCCAGCAGTGCTCGGACTAGCCCTAGTGGAGATACGCAGTATTTT. The V and J genes are TRBV6-1 and TRBJ2-3; 8 bases align to TRBD2. After removal of 4 bases from V and 5 bases from J, the junction contained 11 bases not matched to a gene. The CDR3 runs 16 residues. Germline assignment: CDR1 MNHNS and CDR2 SASEGT.

This clone was found once. The V call is TRBV19, the J call TRBJ2-1; TRBD1 is a possible D gene (6 bases). Germline V gives CDR1 LNHDA, CDR2 SQIVND (reference sequence). V was cut by 5 bases and J by 0 bases, with 14 bases left in between. The CDR3 is 16 residues long. The chain's CDR3 is CASSFRTDSSYNEQFF. CDR3 DNA: TGTGCCAGTAGTTTCAGGACAGACAGCTCCTACAATGAGCAGTTCTTC. The full variable domain, in which reference TRBV19 and TRBJ2-1 provide the parts outside the CDR3, is DGGITQSPKYLFRKEGQNVTLSCEQNLNHDAMYWYRQDPGQGLRLIYYSQIVNDFQKGDIAEGYSVSREKKESFPLTVTSAQKNPTAFYLCASSFRTDSSYNEQFFGPGTRLTVL.

The chain joins TRBV5-1 to TRBJ2-6, with D possibly being TRBD1 (6 bases). The CDR3 is made up of 16 amino acids. V gave up 5 bases and J gave up 0 bases, with 12 bases separating them. Germline V gene lookup returns CDR1 SGHRS and CDR2 YFSETQ. This CDR3 is CASRRDIRSGANVLTF. The CDR3 DNA sequence: TGCGCCAGCAGACGGGACATCCGCTCTGGGGCCAACGTCCTGACTTTC. Drawing the rest from reference TRBV5-1 and TRBJ2-6, the complete variable domain is KAGVTQTPRYLIKTRGQQVTLSCSPISGHRSVSWYQQTPGQGLQFLFEYFSETQRNKGNFPGRFSGRQFSNSRSEMNVSTLELGDSALYLCASRRDIRSGANVLTFGAGSRLTVL.

J is TRBJ1-3 and V is TRBV18; D is undetermined. Germline assignment: CDR1 KGHSH and CDR2 LQKENI. The CDR3 runs 16 residues. Trimming stripped 2 bases from V and 2 bases from J, with 13 bases between. The DNA of the CDR3 is TGTGCCAGCTCACCAGAACGAGTTGGTGCTGGAAACACCATATATTTT. Residues: CASSPERVGAGNTIYF.

This sequence joins TRBV30 and TRBJ1-4; 7 nucleotides match TRBD1. The CDR3 spans 15 residues. J gave up 4 bases and V 7 bases, and 12 bases lay outside the gene matches. Germline CDR1 and CDR2: GTSNPN and SVGIG (reference sequence). CDR3 coding DNA: TGTGCCTCTTCCCACCGGGACAGCCTTAATGAAAAACTGTTTTTT. Translating it yields CASSHRDSLNEKLFF.

The J gene is TRBJ2-5, the V gene TRBV2; D possibly corresponds to TRBD2 (6 bases). The germline CDR1 and CDR2 sequences are SNHLY and FYNNEI. V lost 7 bases and J 5 bases, leaving 14 bases between the germline ends. CDR3 length: 13 residues. CDR3 nucleotides: TGTGCCAGCATAGAGGAGGGCCTGGAGACCCAGTACTTC. It translates to CASIEEGLETQYF. The full variable domain, with the rest looked up from reference TRBV2 and TRBJ2-5, is EPEVTQTPSHQVTQMGQEVILRCVPISNHLYFYWYRQILGQKVEFLVSFYNNEISEKSEIFDDQFSVERPDGSNFTLKIRSTKLEDSAMYFCASIEEGLETQYFGPGTRLLVL.

This chain links TRBV10-3 with TRBJ1-2; 11 positions match TRBD1. CDR3 length: 16 amino acids. With 7 bases clipped from V and 5 bases from J, the junction kept 12 bases outside the gene matches. Germline V gene data show CDR1 as ENHRY and CDR2 as SYGVKD. CDR3 protein: CAITPTGTGGDYGYTF. CDR3 nucleotide sequence: TGTGCCATCACCCCAACCGGGACAGGGGGAGATTATGGCTACACCTTC.

This clone showed up just a few times. This chain joins TRBV6-5 and TRBJ1-1; D gene uncertain. The CDR3 contains 14 residues. Trimming took 0 bases from V and 5 from J, leaving 10 bases between them. The germline V gene has CDR1 MNHEY and CDR2 SVGAGI. The CDR3 DNA reads TGTGCCAGCAGTTACTCTGAAAGGAGGACTGAAGCTTTCTTT. Protein product: CASSYSERRTEAFF.

This chain joins TRBV7-8 and TRBJ1-5, with a tentative D call TRBD1 (5 bases). The CDR3 contains 18 residues. Germline CDR1 and CDR2: SGHVS and FQNEAQ. V dropped 5 bases and J dropped 4 bases, with 24 bases sitting between them. CDR3: CASSPEAQGALRNQPQHF. CDR3 bases: TGTGCCAGCAGCCCCGAGGCGCAGGGTGCCCTGAGAAATCAGCCCCAGCATTTT.

Points on this clone: One junction end does not reproduce the germline sequence, and a read error may be involved. The chain has TRBV7-9 and TRBJ1-2; D is ambiguous. CDR1 and CDR2 (germline): SEHNR, FQNEAQ (reference sequence). The CDR3 length is 19 residues. CDR3 in amino acids: CSSSLLRPITVPSNYGYTF. The CDR3 bases are TGTTCCAGCAGCTTACTTCGCCCTATCACAGTACCTTCTAACTATGGCTACACCTTC.

This rearrangement joins TRBV6-5 to TRBJ1-6; 7 bases match TRBD1. The CDR3 consists of 13 residues. CDR1 MNHEY and CDR2 SVGAGI come from the germline V gene. The V and J ends lost 7 bases and 8 bases, in that order; junction bases with no gene match: 5. This CDR3 is CASTRGKDSPLHF. The CDR3 nucleotides are TGTGCCAGCACCAGGGGGAAGGATTCACCCCTCCACTTT.

V gene TRBV2 combines with J gene TRBJ2-2; D remains ambiguous. V dropped 8 bases and J dropped 7 bases, with 14 bases sitting between them. This CDR3 contains 13 residues. The V gene's germline CDR1 is SNHLY and CDR2 FYNNEI. CDR3 loop: CASGLPDDGELFF. CDR3 sequence (DNA): TGTGCCAGCGGTTTACCAGATGACGGGGAGCTGTTTTTT. The complete variable domain, with remaining parts taken from reference TRBV2 and TRBJ2-2, reads EPEVTQTPSHQVTQMGQEVILRCVPISNHLYFYWYRQILGQKVEFLVSFYNNEISEKSEIFDDQFSVERPDGSNFTLKIRSTKLEDSAMYFCASGLPDDGELFFGEGSRLTVL.

Worth noting for this clone: At one of its ends the junction is not consistent with the germline gene, which may arise from a read error. This chain connects TRBV29-1 to TRBJ2-3, with D uncertain. The CDR3 has 12 amino acids. Germline lookup yields CDR1 SQVTM and CDR2 ANQGSEA. CDR3 in amino acids: CSVEGSTNTQYF. Written as DNA, the CDR3 is TGCAGCGTTGAAGGGAGCACAAATACGCAGTATTTT.

The chain carries TRBV9 and TRBJ1-5, with 8 bases that match TRBD1. Germline trimming cut 3 bases from V and 4 bases from J; bases unmatched to any gene: 0. Germline V lookup: CDR1 SGDLS, CDR2 YYNGEE. The CDR3 spans 13 residues. The CDR3, as DNA: TGTGCCAGCAGCGGACAGGGGAATCAGCCCCAGCATTTT. This codes for CASSGQGNQPQHF.

This clone was counted a few times. The chain carries TRBV5-1 and TRBJ2-3, with 12 bases aligning to TRBD1. Germline CDR1 SGHRS, CDR2 YFSETQ. This CDR3 region has 15 residues. Germline trimming cut 4 bases from V and 2 bases from J; bases unmatched to any gene: 2. The CDR3 region is CASSQGQGATDTQYF. The CDR3 region has the DNA TGCGCCAGCAGCCAGGGACAGGGGGCCACAGATACGCAGTATTTT.

The chain uses TRBV6-5 and TRBJ1-2; 10 bases map to TRBD1. The CDR3 sequence is 16 residues long. Losses at the gene ends were 4 bases for V and 5 bases for J; bases not matched to a gene: 10. CDR1 and CDR2 from the germline V gene are MNHEY and SVGAGI. The CDR3 DNA reads as TGTGCCAGCAGTTCGTTGACAGGGGGCTATGGGTATGGCTACACCTTC. Translated: CASSSLTGGYGYGYTF.

The CDR3 loop is CASSSGGASEQYF. The DNA for the CDR3 is TGTGCCAGCTCTAGCGGGGGGGCGAGTGAGCAGTACTTC. The V and J genes are TRBV19 and TRBJ2-7; TRBD2 aligns across 12 bases. The length of the CDR3 is 13 residues. V lost 9 bases to trimming and J lost 7 bases; unmatched junction nucleotides: 7. CDR1 and CDR2 from the germline V gene are LNHDA and SQIVND (reference sequence).

This chain connects TRBV7-3 to TRBJ1-4; D possibly corresponds to TRBD1 (6 bases). Trimming shortened V by 1 base and J by 8 bases, and 17 bases separated the two germline ends. Germline values: CDR1 SGHTA, CDR2 FQGTGA. This CDR3 comprises 16 residues. The CDR3 reads CASSLRFWGRWEKLFF. CDR3 DNA sequence: TGTGCCAGCAGCTTAAGGTTTTGGGGGCGCTGGGAAAAACTGTTTTTT.

This clone was seen more than once but under ten times. V and J are TRBV11-2 and TRBJ1-4; no definite D call. From germline, CDR1 is SGHAT and CDR2 FQNNGV. This CDR3 region has 15 residues. The V end was cut by 3 bases, the J end by 6 bases, with 14 bases between. CDR3 in DNA: TGTGCCAGCAGCTTCGCATCTCTCGAGGATGAAAAACTGTTTTTT. Amino acids: CASSFASLEDEKLFF. Drawing the rest from reference TRBV11-2 and TRBJ1-4, the complete variable domain is EAGVAQSPRYKIIEKRQSVAFWCNPISGHATLYWYQQILGQGPKLLIQFQNNGVVDDSQLPKDRFSAERLKGVDSTLKIQPAKLEDSAVYLCASSFASLEDEKLFFGSGTQLSVL.

This clone was seen a single time. CDR3 nucleotides: TGTGCCATCGGACAGGGGAGCTCCTACGAGCAGTACTTC. This gives the protein CAIGQGSSYEQYF. The gene calls are TRBV10-3 and TRBJ2-7; 9 nucleotides agree with TRBD1. V shed 8 bases, J shed 0 bases, and the junction held 2 bases outside the gene matches. Germline CDR1 is ENHRY and CDR2 is SYGVKD. The CDR3 is made up of 13 amino acids.

J is TRBJ1-2 and V is TRBV7-9, with 12 positions matching TRBD1. Unmatched junction bases numbered 6, after V lost 5 bases and J lost 5 bases. The germline V gene encodes CDR1 SEHNR and CDR2 FQNEAQ (reference sequence). This CDR3 region has 15 residues. The CDR3 DNA sequence: TGTGCCAGCAGCCCCGGGACAGGGGGCGGATATGGCTACACCTTC. Encoded protein: CASSPGTGGGYGYTF.

The V and J genes are TRBV6-5 and TRBJ2-7; D gene uncertain. V was trimmed by 5 bases and J by 0 bases, leaving 11 bases between them. This CDR3 spans 14 amino acids. Per germline, CDR1 MNHEY and CDR2 SVGAGI. This CDR3 is CASSDQLSSYEQYF. In DNA, the CDR3 is TGTGCCAGCAGTGATCAGTTAAGCTCCTACGAGCAGTACTTC.

The chain employs TRBV6-1 and TRBJ1-4; tentatively, D is TRBD1 (6 bases). Germline values: CDR1 MNHNS, CDR2 SASEGT. The CDR3 runs to 14 residues. V was pared by 8 bases and J by 4 bases, with 14 bases between. The CDR3 region is CASRVTGINEKLFF. CDR3 DNA sequence: TGTGCCAGCCGTGTTACAGGGATTAATGAAAAACTGTTTTTT.

This chain uses TRBV5-1 with TRBJ2-3, with TRBD2 as a possible D gene (5 bases). Trimming removed 4 bases at V and 0 bases at J, with 12 bases between. CDR1 and CDR2 (germline): SGHRS, YFSETQ. The CDR3 length is 15 residues. The CDR3 loop reads CASSPGKASTDTQYF. The DNA of the CDR3 is TGCGCCAGCAGCCCCGGGAAGGCCAGCACAGATACGCAGTATTTT.

This chain connects TRBV2 to TRBJ1-1, with a possible D match to TRBD1 (5 bases). The CDR3 is 12 residues long. Germline V gives CDR1 SNHLY, CDR2 FYNNEI. V shed 11 bases and J shed 3 bases, with 13 bases lying between them. In nucleotides, the CDR3 is TGTGCCGTCGGGGGGGATCACACTGAAGCTTTCTTT. This encodes CAVGGDHTEAFF. Complete variable domain (other parts from reference TRBV2 and TRBJ1-1): EPEVTQTPSHQVTQMGQEVILRCVPISNHLYFYWYRQILGQKVEFLVSFYNNEISEKSEIFDDQFSVERPDGSNFTLKIRSTKLEDSAMYFCAVGGDHTEAFFGQGTRLTVV.

The chain uses TRBV11-2 and TRBJ1-6, with D perhaps matching TRBD1 (5 bases). Germline V lookup: CDR1 SGHAT, CDR2 FQNNGV. The CDR3 extends over 14 amino acids. Between the trimmed V and J ends, which lost 5 bases and 7 bases, there was a span of 12 bases. The CDR3 bases are TGTGCCAGCAGCCCGCTCAGGGCCAATTCACCCCTCCACTTT. It codes for CASSPLRANSPLHF.

The chain employs TRBV7-9 and TRBJ2-1; 8 bases map to TRBD2. Germline CDR1 and CDR2: SEHNR and FQNEAQ (reference sequence). The CDR3 length is 14 residues. With 5 bases clipped from V and 8 bases from J, the junction kept 8 bases outside the gene matches. The CDR3 sequence: CASSRLATKDEQFF. Here the CDR3 DNA reads TGTGCCAGCAGCAGACTAGCGACCAAGGATGAGCAGTTCTTC.

V usage is TRBV27 and J usage is TRBJ1-5; no clear D. The CDR3 is 16 amino acids. Germline CDR1 reads MNHEY; CDR2 reads SMNVEV (reference sequence). V lost 5 bases, J lost 4 bases, and 18 bases lay in between. The CDR3 nucleotides read TGTGCCAGCAGTCCCCTTCCCGAGACTAAGAATCAGCCCCAGCATTTT. As protein: CASSPLPETKNQPQHF.

J is TRBJ2-5 and V is TRBV5-4; 14 bases agree with TRBD2. Germline-derived CDR1 and CDR2 are SGHNT and YYREEE (reference sequence). The CDR3 loop spans 16 amino acids. With 4 bases clipped from V and 2 bases from J, the junction kept 4 bases outside the gene matches. The CDR3 bases are TGTGCCAGCAGCCCTGGACTAGCGGGGGGACAAGAGACCCAGTACTTC. It yields the protein CASSPGLAGGQETQYF.

The chain carries TRBV6-5 and TRBJ1-1, with a possible D match to TRBD1 (6 bases). Germline V lookup: CDR1 MNHEY, CDR2 SVGAGI. This CDR3 has 14 amino acids. Trimming stripped 2 bases from V and 11 bases from J, with 18 bases between. The CDR3: CASSYLRDTLGAFF. In DNA form, the CDR3 reads TGTGCCAGCAGTTACCTCCGGGACACTTTAGGGGCTTTCTTT.

This clone was found once. The chain employs TRBV11-3 and TRBJ2-7; no clear D. V shed 2 bases and J shed 7 bases, with 6 bases lying between them. The CDR3 loop spans 11 amino acids. In germline, CDR1 is SGHNT, CDR2 YENEEA. The CDR3 sequence is CASSLNGEQYF. CDR3 DNA sequence: TGTGCCAGCAGCTTAAACGGGGAGCAGTACTTC. Complete variable domain (other parts from reference TRBV11-3 and TRBJ2-7): EAGVVQSPRYKIIEKKQPVAFWCNPISGHNTLYWYLQNLGQGPELLIRYENEEAVDDSQLPKDRFSAERLKGVDSTLKIQPAELGDSAVYLCASSLNGEQYFGPGTRLTVT.